This T cell receptor beta chain was sequenced in a study of response to subunit inactivated influenza vaccine. Study-wide points: Every seasonal influenza vaccination brings in few new T cells, the authors suggested.

Germline CDR1 reads SEHNR; CDR2 reads FQNEAQ (reference sequence). With 5 bases clipped from V and 4 bases from J, the junction kept 7 bases outside the gene matches. The CDR3 is 14 amino acids. This clonotype was seen only a few times. Its specificity is not known. TCRdb reprocessed the RT-PCR reads with MiXCR, giving one entry per CDR3 protein. The sample has about 830,000 distinct CDR3 sequences; about 18% are singletons. The sequences come from PBMCs from blood, collected around 5 days after vaccination. The clonotype comes from a man aged 50-60 years who received an inactivated influenza vaccine. The rearrangement links TRBV7-9 to TRBJ1-1, with 7 nucleotides matching TRBD1. CDR3 loop: CASSAQQGTTEAFF. The CDR3, as DNA: TGTGCCAGCAGCGCCCAACAGGGGACCACTGAAGCTTTCTTT.